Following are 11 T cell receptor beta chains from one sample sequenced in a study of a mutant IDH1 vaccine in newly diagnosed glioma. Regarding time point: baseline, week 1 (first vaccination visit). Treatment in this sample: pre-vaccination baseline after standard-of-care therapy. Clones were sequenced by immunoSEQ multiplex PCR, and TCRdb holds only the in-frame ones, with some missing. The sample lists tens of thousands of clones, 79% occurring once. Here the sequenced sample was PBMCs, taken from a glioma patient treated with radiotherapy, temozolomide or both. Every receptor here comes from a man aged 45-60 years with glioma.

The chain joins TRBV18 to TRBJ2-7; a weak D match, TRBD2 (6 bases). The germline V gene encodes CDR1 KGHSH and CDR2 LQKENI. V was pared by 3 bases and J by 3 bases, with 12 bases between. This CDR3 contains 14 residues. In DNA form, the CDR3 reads TGTGCCAGCTCACCTTATTCGGAGGGCTACGAGCAGTACTTC. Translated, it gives CASSPYSEGYEQYF.

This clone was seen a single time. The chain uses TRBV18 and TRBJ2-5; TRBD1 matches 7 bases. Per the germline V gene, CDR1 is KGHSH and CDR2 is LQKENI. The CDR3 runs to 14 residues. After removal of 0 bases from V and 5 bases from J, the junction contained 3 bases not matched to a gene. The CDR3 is CASSPPQGGETQYF. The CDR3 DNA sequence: TGTGCCAGCTCACCACCACAAGGGGGCGAGACCCAGTACTTC.

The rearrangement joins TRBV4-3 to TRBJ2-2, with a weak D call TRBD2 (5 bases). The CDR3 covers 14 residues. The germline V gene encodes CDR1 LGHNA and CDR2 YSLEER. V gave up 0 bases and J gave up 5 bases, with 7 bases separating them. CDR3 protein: CASSQEGSTGELFF. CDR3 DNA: TGCGCCAGCAGCCAAGAGGGGAGTACCGGGGAGCTGTTTTTT.

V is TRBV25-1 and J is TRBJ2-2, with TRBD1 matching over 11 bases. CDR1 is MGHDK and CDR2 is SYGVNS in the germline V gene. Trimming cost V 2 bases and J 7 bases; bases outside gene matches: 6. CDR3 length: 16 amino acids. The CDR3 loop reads CASSEVGQGALGELFF. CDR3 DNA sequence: TGTGCCAGCAGTGAAGTTGGACAGGGGGCACTCGGGGAGCTGTTTTTT. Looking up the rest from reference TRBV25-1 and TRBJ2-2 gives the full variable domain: EADIYQTPRYLVIGTGKKITLECSQTMGHDKMYWYQQDPGMELHLIHYSYGVNSTEKGDLSSESTVSRIRTEHFPLTLESARPSHTSQYLCASSEVGQGALGELFFGEGSRLTVL.

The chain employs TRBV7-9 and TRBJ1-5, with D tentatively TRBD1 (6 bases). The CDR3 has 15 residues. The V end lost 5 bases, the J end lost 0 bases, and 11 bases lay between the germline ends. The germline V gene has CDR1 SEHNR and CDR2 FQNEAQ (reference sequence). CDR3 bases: TGTGCCAGCAGCGGAGGGGGTACTAGCAATCAGCCCCAGCATTTT. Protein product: CASSGGGTSNQPQHF. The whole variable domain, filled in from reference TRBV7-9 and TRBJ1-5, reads DTGVSQNPRHKITKRGQNVTFRCDPISEHNRLYWYRQTLGQGPEFLTYFQNEAQLEKSRLLSDRFSAERPKGSFSTLEIQRTEQGDSAMYLCASSGGGTSNQPQHFGDGTRLSIL.

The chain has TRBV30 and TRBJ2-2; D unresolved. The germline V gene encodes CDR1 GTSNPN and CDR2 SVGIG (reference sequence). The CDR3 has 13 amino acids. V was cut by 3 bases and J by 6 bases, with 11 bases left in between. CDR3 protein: CAWRYLGSGELFF. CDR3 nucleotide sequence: TGTGCCTGGAGGTACCTCGGGTCCGGGGAGCTGTTTTTT.

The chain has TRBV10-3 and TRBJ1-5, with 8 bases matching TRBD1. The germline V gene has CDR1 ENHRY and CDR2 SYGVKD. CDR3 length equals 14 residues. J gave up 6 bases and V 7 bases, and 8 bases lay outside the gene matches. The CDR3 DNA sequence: TGTGCCATCAACGCAGGGGGCTTAAGTCAGCCCCAGCATTTT. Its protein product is CAINAGGLSQPQHF.

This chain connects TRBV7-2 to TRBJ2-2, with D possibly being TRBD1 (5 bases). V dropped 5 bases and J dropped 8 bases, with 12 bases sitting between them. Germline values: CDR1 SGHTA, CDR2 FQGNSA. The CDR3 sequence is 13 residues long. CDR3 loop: CASSQGPPGELFF. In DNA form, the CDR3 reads TGTGCCAGCAGCCAGGGTCCCCCGGGGGAGCTGTTTTTT. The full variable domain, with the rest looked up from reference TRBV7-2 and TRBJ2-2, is GAGVSQSPSNKVTEKGKDVELRCDPISGHTALYWYRQSLGQGLEFLIYFQGNSAPDKSGLPSDRFSAERTGGSVSTLTIQRTQQEDSAVYLCASSQGPPGELFFGEGSRLTVL.

CDR3 protein: CANLRVNYGYTF. The CDR3, as DNA: TGTGCCAACCTCAGGGTTAACTATGGCTACACCTTC. The chain couples TRBV6-1 to TRBJ1-2, with a possible D match to TRBD1 (5 bases). Trimming pared 10 bases from V and 1 base from J, leaving 10 bases between. CDR3 length equals 12 residues. CDR1 and CDR2 (germline): MNHNS, SASEGT.

The CDR3 sequence: CASSLTGGPREQYF. The CDR3 DNA reads as TGTGCCAGCAGCTTAACGGGGGGGCCACGCGAGCAGTACTTC. The chain uses TRBV13 and TRBJ2-7; 8 bases match TRBD2. The CDR3 is 14 amino acids. V was pared by 2 bases and J by 6 bases, with 6 bases of the junction left unmatched. Germline lookup yields CDR1 PRHDT and CDR2 FYEKMQ (reference sequence).

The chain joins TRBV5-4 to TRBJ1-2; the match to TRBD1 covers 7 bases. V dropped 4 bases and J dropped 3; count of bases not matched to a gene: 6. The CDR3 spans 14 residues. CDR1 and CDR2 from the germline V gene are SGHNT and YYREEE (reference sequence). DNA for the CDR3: TGTGCCAGCAGCCGTACCGGGACAGACTATGGCTACACCTTC. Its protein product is CASSRTGTDYGYTF.